This T cell receptor (beta chain) was sequenced in a study of shared clonotypes between healthy human individuals. Germline lookup yields CDR1 MDHEN and CDR2 SYDVKM. The CDR3 is 14 amino acids. V shed 5 bases and J shed 1 base, with 11 bases lying between them. The table came from immunoSEQ multiplex PCR; TCRdb's copy has only in-frame clones and leaves some out. The repertoire has 950,000 to 1,100,000 clones, roughly 80% of them found once; the top ten carry about 1.4%. The genes are TRBV28 and TRBJ2-5, with D uncertain. The TCR originated in a man aged 18 to 35 in good health. Sequencing input: memory CD4+ T cells sorted from blood. The subset was: CD45RA-negative fraction. As DNA, the CDR3 is TGTGCCAGCAGTCTAACGGACGCCCAAGAGACCCAGTACTTC. It encodes CASSLTDAQETQYF. Complete variable domain (other parts from reference TRBV28 and TRBJ2-5): DVKVTQSSRYLVKRTGEKVFLECVQDMDHENMFWYRQDPGLGLRLIYFSYDVKMKEKGDIPEGYSVSREKKERFSLILESASTNQTSMYLCASSLTDAQETQYFGPGTRLLVL.